The 10 T cell receptor beta chains reported below all come from one sample, sequenced in a study of T cell repertoires in cytomegalovirus infection. TCRdb analysed the reads with MiXCR anew, one entry per CDR3 protein. The profile shows over 45,000 distinct CDR3 sequences, roughly 19% of them singletons. Antigen specificity for these receptors is unknown. The starting material was CD8+ T cells from cultured PBMCs, obtained from culture after CMV antigen stimulation. Receptor source: a human donor in good health (CMV status not recorded). Some clones in this sample may be carry-over from other donors' samples.

This clonotype occurred many times. V and J are TRBV10-2 and TRBJ2-1, with D possibly TRBD2 on 5 matching bases. The CDR3 consists of 14 residues. V lost 3 bases and J lost 14, with 20 bases in between. Germline loops: CDR1 WSHSY, CDR2 SAAADI. CDR3 nucleotide sequence: TGCGCCAGCAGTGACACGGAGGACCACCCTAGCAAGTTCTTC. It is translated as CASSDTEDHPSKFF.

In its sample, this clonotype was seen many times. The chain is built from TRBV28 and TRBJ2-1; 7 bases align to TRBD1. V dropped 4 bases and J dropped 4; count of bases not matched to a gene: 4. Germline CDR1 is MDHEN and CDR2 is SYDVKM. The CDR3 has 14 amino acids. The CDR3 sequence is CASSSTTGYNEQFF. In nucleotides, the CDR3 is TGTGCCAGCAGTTCGACGACAGGGTACAATGAGCAGTTCTTC.

Many counts were recorded for this clonotype. This chain joins TRBV11-2 and TRBJ2-7; D may be TRBD1 (5 bases). The CDR3 sequence is 13 residues long. Germline assignment: CDR1 SGHAT and CDR2 FQNNGV. Trimming removed 5 bases at V and 2 bases at J, with 10 bases between. CDR3 loop: CASSQGLAYEQYF. The CDR3 region has the DNA TGTGCCAGCAGCCAGGGATTGGCCTACGAGCAGTACTTC.

Turning to this clonotype: A much larger clone differs from this one at a single base, so this may be a read error. The V gene is TRBV4-1, the J gene TRBJ1-4; tentatively, D is TRBD1 (6 bases). Germline CDR1 reads MGHRA; CDR2 reads YSYEKL. With 4 bases removed from V and 7 bases from J, the gap between germline ends came to 19 bases. This CDR3 contains 16 residues. The CDR3: CASSRDPVGGSEKLFF. In nucleotides, the CDR3 is TGCGCCAGCAGCCGAGATCCCGTCGGGGGCAGTGAAAAACTGTTTTTT.

This clonotype occurred many times. The chain recombines TRBV7-2 with TRBJ2-7, with D possibly matching TRBD2 (5 bases). Germline lookup yields CDR1 SGHTA and CDR2 FQGNSA. The CDR3 covers 16 residues. Trimming took 4 bases from V and 0 from J, leaving 16 bases between them. The CDR3 loop is CASSYLGVGFSYEQYF. CDR3 DNA: TGTGCCAGCAGCTACCTCGGGGTGGGTTTCTCCTACGAGCAGTACTTC.

This clonotype was observed a few times. This chain uses TRBV28 with TRBJ2-2; D possibly corresponds to TRBD1 (5 bases). V gave up 3 bases and J gave up 3 bases, with 14 bases separating them. The CDR3 spans 16 residues. CDR1 is MDHEN and CDR2 is SYDVKM in the germline V gene. CDR3 region: CASSFLPRGYTGELFF. DNA for the CDR3: TGTGCCAGCAGTTTCCTCCCTAGGGGTTACACCGGGGAGCTGTTTTTT.

The table lists this clonotype with many counts. The gene calls are TRBV7-2 and TRBJ2-7; D not certain. Trimming shortened V by 4 bases and J by 1 base, and 11 bases separated the two germline ends. There are 14 residues in the CDR3. The germline gives CDR1 SGHTA, CDR2 FQGNSA. CDR3 region: CASSYPGPSYEQYF. CDR3 nucleotides: TGTGCCAGCAGCTACCCGGGTCCGTCCTACGAGCAGTACTTC.

This chain uses TRBV27 with TRBJ2-1; TRBD1 agrees at 8 bases. The V segment lost 3 bases and the J segment 2 bases; nucleotides outside the gene matches: 3. The CDR3 has 15 residues. CDR1 is MNHEY and CDR2 is SMNVEV in the germline V gene (reference sequence). The CDR3 DNA is TGTGCCAGCAGTTTGGACAGGGCACCCTACAATGAGCAGTTCTTC. Translated, it gives CASSLDRAPYNEQFF.

This clonotype was seen only a few times. The chain links TRBV12-3 or TRBV12-4 to TRBJ2-1; D not resolved. Trimming cost V 3 bases and J 10 bases, with 13 bases left between them. The CDR3 loop spans 13 amino acids. The CDR3 sequence is CASSFLGKSEQFF. CDR3 DNA: TGTGCCAGCAGTTTCCTGGGGAAGTCCGAGCAGTTCTTC.

In its sample, this clonotype is medium-sized. The CDR3 protein is CASSSGTSGVKQYF. The CDR3 DNA reads TGTGCCAGCAGCTCCGGGACTAGCGGGGTGAAGCAGTATTTT. The V gene is TRBV7-8, the J gene TRBJ2-3, with 13 bases matching TRBD2. J lost 11 bases, V lost 4 bases, and 6 bases had no gene match. From germline, CDR1 is SGHVS and CDR2 FQNEAQ. CDR3 length equals 14 residues.